Following are 5 T cell receptor beta chains from one sample sequenced in a study of PD-L1 blockade in urothelial cancer. Time point here: peripheral blood 6 weeks after treatment start. The table came from immunoSEQ multiplex PCR; TCRdb's copy has only in-frame clones and leaves some out. Among roughly 100,000 clones, 75% to 90% were seen once, and the ten largest hold around 7.7%. Sequences were derived from PBMCs, sampled around atezolizumab (anti-PD-L1) treatment. These receptors were obtained from a man aged 65 to 79 with urothelial cancer.

The V call is TRBV6-1, the J call TRBJ1-1; weak D call: TRBD1 (5 bases). The CDR3 consists of 13 residues. The germline V and J ends were trimmed by 2 bases and 4 bases, with 8 bases remaining between them. Germline loops: CDR1 MNHNS, CDR2 SASEGT. CDR3 protein: CASSELGGTEAFF. Here the CDR3 DNA reads TGTGCCAGCAGTGAATTGGGGGGCACTGAAGCTTTCTTT.

In its sample, this clone was seen once. The chain links TRBV5-3 to TRBJ2-7; D remains unclear. TRBV5-3 is identified as an open reading frame with a role that is uncertain. The CDR3 sequence is 14 residues long. V shed 2 bases and J shed 5 bases, with 14 bases lying between them. Written as DNA, the CDR3 is TGTGCCAGAAGCTTTACAGTGACACGAGACGAGCAGTACTTC. Translated, it gives CARSFTVTRDEQYF.

The chain combines TRBV4-3 with TRBJ2-2, with 10 bases aligning to TRBD1. CDR1 is LGHNA and CDR2 is YSLEER in the germline V gene. The ends lost 1 base at V and 3 bases at J; junction bases unmatched: 2. CDR3 length: 16 amino acids. CDR3 protein: CASSQGQGADTGELFF. CDR3 DNA: TGCGCCAGCAGCCAAGGACAGGGGGCAGACACCGGGGAGCTGTTTTTT.

This clone occurred once. CDR3 sequence (DNA): TGTGCCAGCAGCTTAGCGGGGGAGACCCAGTACTTC. Protein sequence: CASSLAGETQYF. The gene calls are TRBV13 and TRBJ2-5, with a tentative D call TRBD2 (5 bases). The germline V and J ends were trimmed by 1 base and 5 bases, with 5 bases remaining between them. This CDR3 region has 12 residues. CDR1 and CDR2 (germline): PRHDT, FYEKMQ (reference sequence). The full variable domain, rest sourced from reference TRBV13 and TRBJ2-5, is AAGVIQSPRHLIKEKRETATLKCYPIPRHDTVYWYQQGPGQDPQFLISFYEKMQSDKGSIPDRFSAQQFSDYHSELNMSSLELGDSALYFCASSLAGETQYFGPGTRLLVL.

This chain joins TRBV19 and TRBJ1-2; perhaps TRBD1 as D (6 bases). This CDR3 has 15 amino acids. Germline CDR1 is LNHDA and CDR2 is SQIVND (reference sequence). V dropped 3 bases and J dropped 6 bases, with 17 bases sitting between them. The CDR3 coding sequence is TGTGCCAGTAGTATTGACAGGATGATGCGGGATGGCTACACCTTC. This encodes CASSIDRMMRDGYTF. The variable domain in full, completed from reference TRBV19 and TRBJ1-2, reads DGGITQSPKYLFRKEGQNVTLSCEQNLNHDAMYWYRQDPGQGLRLIYYSQIVNDFQKGDIAEGYSVSREKKESFPLTVTSAQKNPTAFYLCASSIDRMMRDGYTFGSGTRLTVV.